This TCR beta chain was sequenced in a study of cytomegalovirus exposure and HLA in healthy donors. Turning to the study itself: Unique TCRs from HLA-typed donors, approximately 80 million of them, were held in an early data release.

Notes on this clone: Its antigen is unidentified.

PCR was performed using 60 Vbeta and 13 Jbeta primers. Clones were sequenced by immunoSEQ multiplex PCR, and TCRdb holds only the in-frame ones, with some missing. Of 150,000 to 200,000 clones listed, 78% are singletons. Study observations and caveats: A likely sequencing artifact accounted for one observed cluster of highly shared sequence variants. Within a later analysis, the majority of CMV-associated TCR beta chains appeared HLA-restricted. Later genetic work tied a missense DCLRE1C variant to beta-chain V and J trimming.

The germline CDR1 and CDR2 sequences are SGHVS and FQNEAQ. Losses at the gene ends were 1 base for V and 4 bases for J; bases not matched to a gene: 3. CDR3 length equals 15 residues. The genes are TRBV7-8 and TRBJ2-3; the match to TRBD2 covers 9 bases. This receptor was obtained from a woman between 50 and 59 years old in good health and CMV-seropositive. Specimen: PBMCs. CDR3 bases: TGTGCCAGCAGCTTAGTGGGCGGGGGGGCAGATACGCAGTATTTT. Its protein product is CASSLVGGGADTQYF.